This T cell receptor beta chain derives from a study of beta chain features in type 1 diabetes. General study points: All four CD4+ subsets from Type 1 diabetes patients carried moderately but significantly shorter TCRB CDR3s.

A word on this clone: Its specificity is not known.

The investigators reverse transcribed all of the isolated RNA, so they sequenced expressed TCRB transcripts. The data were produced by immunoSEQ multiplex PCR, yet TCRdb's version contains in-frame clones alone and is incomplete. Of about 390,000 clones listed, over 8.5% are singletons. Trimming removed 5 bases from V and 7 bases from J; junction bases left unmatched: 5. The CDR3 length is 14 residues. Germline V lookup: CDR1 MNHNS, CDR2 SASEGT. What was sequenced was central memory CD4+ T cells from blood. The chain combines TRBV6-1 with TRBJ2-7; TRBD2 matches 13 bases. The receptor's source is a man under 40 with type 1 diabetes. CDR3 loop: CASSTGTSGIEQYF. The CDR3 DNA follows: TGTGCCAGCAGTACCGGGACTAGCGGGATAGAGCAGTACTTC.